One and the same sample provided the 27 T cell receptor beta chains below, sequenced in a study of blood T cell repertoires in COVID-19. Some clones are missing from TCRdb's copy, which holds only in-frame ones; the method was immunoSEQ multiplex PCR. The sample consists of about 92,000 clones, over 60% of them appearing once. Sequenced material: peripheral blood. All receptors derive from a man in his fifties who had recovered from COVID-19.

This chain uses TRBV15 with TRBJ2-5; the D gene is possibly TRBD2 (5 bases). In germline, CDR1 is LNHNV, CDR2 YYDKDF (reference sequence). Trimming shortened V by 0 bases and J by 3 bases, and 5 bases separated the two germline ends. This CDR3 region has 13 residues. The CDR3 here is CATSREGEETQYF. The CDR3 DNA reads TGTGCCACCAGCAGAGAGGGAGAAGAGACCCAGTACTTC.

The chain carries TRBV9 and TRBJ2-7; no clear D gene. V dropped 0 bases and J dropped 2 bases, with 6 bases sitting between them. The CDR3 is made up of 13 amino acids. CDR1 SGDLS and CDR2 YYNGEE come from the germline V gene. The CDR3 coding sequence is TGTGCCAGCAGCGTAGATACAGCCTACGAGCAGTACTTC. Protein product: CASSVDTAYEQYF.

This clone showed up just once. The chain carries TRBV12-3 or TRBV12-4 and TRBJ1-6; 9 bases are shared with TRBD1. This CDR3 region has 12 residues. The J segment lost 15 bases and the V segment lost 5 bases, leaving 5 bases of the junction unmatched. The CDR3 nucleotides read TGTGCCAGCAGTCTCCAGGACAGGGGCCTCCACTTT. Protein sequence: CASSLQDRGLHF.

CDR3 region: CASSFQRGGRNEQFF. The CDR3 bases are TGTGCCAGCAGCTTTCAGCGGGGGGGCCGAAATGAGCAGTTCTTC. The V gene is TRBV7-2, the J gene TRBJ2-1; 10 nucleotides agree with TRBD2. Germline V gene data show CDR1 as SGHTA and CDR2 as FQGNSA. The CDR3 is made up of 15 amino acids. The junction had 6 bases not matched to a gene; V was cut back by 3 bases and J by 7 bases.

In DNA, the CDR3 is TGTGCCAGCAGCCTGGGGGGGGGTTCGAACTATGGCTACACCTTC. Its translation: CASSLGGGSNYGYTF. The genes are TRBV27 and TRBJ1-2, with a tentative D call TRBD1 (5 bases). Looked up from germline, CDR1 is MNHEY and CDR2 is SMNVEV (reference sequence). The CDR3 sequence is 15 residues long. V shed 6 bases and J shed 2 bases, with 16 bases lying between them.

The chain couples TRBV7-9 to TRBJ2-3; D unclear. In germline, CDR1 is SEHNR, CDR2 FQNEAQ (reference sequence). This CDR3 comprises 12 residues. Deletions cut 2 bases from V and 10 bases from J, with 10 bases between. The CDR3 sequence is CASSLSSDSQYF. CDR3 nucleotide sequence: TGTGCCAGCAGCTTAAGCAGTGACTCGCAGTATTTT. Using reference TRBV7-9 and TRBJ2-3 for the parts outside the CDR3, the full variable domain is DTGVSQNPRHKITKRGQNVTFRCDPISEHNRLYWYRQTLGQGPEFLTYFQNEAQLEKSRLLSDRFSAERPKGSFSTLEIQRTEQGDSAMYLCASSLSSDSQYFGPGTRLTVL.

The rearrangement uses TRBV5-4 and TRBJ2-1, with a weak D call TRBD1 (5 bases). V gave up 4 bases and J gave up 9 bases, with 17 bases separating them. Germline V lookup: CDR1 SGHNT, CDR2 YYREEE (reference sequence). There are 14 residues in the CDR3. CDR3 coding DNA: TGTGCCAGCAGCCCCCCAGGGTTGAAAGGTGAGCAGTTCTTC. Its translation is CASSPPGLKGEQFF. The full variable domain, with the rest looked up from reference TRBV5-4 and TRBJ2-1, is ETGVTQSPTHLIKTRGQQVTLRCSSQSGHNTVSWYQQALGQGPQFIFQYYREEENGRGNFPPRFSGLQFPNYSSELNVNALELDDSALYLCASSPPGLKGEQFFGPGTRLTVL.

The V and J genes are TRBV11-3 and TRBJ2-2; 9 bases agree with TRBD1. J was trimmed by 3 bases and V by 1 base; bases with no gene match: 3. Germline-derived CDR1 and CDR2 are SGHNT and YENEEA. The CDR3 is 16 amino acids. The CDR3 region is CASSLGQGVDTGELFF. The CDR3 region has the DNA TGTGCCAGCAGCTTAGGACAGGGGGTAGACACCGGGGAGCTGTTTTTT.

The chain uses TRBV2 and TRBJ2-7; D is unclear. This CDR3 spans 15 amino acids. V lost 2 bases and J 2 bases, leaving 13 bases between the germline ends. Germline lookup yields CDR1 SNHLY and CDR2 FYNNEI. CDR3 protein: CASSEFTPSTYEQYF. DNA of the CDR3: TGTGCCAGCAGTGAATTTACCCCATCTACCTACGAGCAGTACTTC.

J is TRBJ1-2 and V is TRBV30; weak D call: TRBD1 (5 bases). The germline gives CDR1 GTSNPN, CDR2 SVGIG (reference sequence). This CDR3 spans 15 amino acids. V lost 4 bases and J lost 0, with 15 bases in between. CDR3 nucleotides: TGTGCCTGGATGAGGGGCCGGGGGACTAACTATGGCTACACCTTC. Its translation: CAWMRGRGTNYGYTF.

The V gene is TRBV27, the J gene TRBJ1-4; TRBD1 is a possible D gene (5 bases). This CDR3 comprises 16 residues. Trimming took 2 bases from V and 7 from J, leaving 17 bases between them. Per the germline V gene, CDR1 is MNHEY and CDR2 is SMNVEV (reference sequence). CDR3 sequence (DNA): TGTGCCAGCAGTTTACGGGGAGGGGAGGTCGCTGAAAAACTGTTTTTT. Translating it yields CASSLRGGEVAEKLFF.

This chain's CDR3 is CASSPLLSLSNYGYTF. The CDR3, as DNA: TGTGCCAGCAGCCCCTTGTTGAGCCTCTCTAACTATGGCTACACCTTC. This rearrangement joins TRBV6-6 to TRBJ1-2; the D is unclear. Germline CDR1 MNHNY, CDR2 SVGAGI (reference sequence). Between the trimmed V and J ends, which lost 6 bases and 0 bases, there was a span of 17 bases. CDR3 length: 16 residues.

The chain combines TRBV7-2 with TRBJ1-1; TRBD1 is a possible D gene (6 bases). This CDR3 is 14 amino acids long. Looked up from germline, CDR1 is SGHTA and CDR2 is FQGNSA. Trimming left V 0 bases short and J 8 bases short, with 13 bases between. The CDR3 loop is CASSLAEQGREAFF. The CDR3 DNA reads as TGTGCCAGCAGCTTAGCAGAACAGGGAAGGGAAGCTTTCTTT. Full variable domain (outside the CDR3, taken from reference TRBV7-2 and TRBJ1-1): GAGVSQSPSNKVTEKGKDVELRCDPISGHTALYWYRQSLGQGLEFLIYFQGNSAPDKSGLPSDRFSAERTGGSVSTLTIQRTQQEDSAVYLCASSLAEQGREAFFGQGTRLTVV.

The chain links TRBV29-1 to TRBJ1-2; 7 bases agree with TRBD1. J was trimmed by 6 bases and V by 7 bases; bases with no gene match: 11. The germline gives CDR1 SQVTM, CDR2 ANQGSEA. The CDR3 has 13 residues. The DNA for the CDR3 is TGCAGCGGGGGGACAGCCGGGTACGATGGCTACACCTTC. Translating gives CSGGTAGYDGYTF.

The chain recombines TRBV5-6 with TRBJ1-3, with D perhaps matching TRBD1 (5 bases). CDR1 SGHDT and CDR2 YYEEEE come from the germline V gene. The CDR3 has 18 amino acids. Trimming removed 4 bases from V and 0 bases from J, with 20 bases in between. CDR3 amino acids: CASSAGYRQGGSGNTIYF. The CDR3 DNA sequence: TGTGCCAGCAGCGCGGGATACCGCCAGGGCGGCTCTGGAAACACCATATATTTT.

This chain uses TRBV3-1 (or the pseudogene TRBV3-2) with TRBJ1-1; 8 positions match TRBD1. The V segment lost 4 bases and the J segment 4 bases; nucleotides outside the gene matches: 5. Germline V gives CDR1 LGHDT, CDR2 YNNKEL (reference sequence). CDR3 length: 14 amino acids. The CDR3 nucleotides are TGTGCCAGCAGCCGACCTGACAGGGGCACTGAAGCTTTCTTT. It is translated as CASSRPDRGTEAFF.

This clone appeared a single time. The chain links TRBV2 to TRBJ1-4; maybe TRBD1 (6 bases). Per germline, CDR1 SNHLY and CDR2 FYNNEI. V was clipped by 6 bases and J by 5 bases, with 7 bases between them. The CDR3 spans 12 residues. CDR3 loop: CASRQGNEKLFF. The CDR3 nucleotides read TGTGCCAGCAGACAGGGAAATGAAAAACTGTTTTTT.

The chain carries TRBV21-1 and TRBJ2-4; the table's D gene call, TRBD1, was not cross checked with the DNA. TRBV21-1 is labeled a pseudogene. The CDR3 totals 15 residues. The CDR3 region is CASSRGQGAKNIQYF. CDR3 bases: TGTGCCAGCAGCAGGGGACAGGGAGCCAAAAACATTCAGTACTTC.

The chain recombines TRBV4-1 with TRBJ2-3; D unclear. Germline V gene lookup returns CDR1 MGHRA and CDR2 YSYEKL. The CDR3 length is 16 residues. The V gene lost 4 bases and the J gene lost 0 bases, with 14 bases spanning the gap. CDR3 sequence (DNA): TGCGCCAGCAGCCCACCCCCGGGTTCTAGCACAGATACGCAGTATTTT. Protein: CASSPPPGSSTDTQYF.

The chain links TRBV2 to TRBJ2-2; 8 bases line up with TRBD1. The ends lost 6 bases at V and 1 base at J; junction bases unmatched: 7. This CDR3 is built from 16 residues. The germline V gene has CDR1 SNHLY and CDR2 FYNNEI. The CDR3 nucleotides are TGTGCCAGCAGGGACACGACAGGGGAGAACACCGGGGAGCTGTTTTTT. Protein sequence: CASRDTTGENTGELFF.

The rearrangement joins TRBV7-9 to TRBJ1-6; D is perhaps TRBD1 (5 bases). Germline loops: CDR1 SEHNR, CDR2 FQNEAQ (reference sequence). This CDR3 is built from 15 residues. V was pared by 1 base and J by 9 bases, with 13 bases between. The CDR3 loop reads CASSLGGGQGSPLHF. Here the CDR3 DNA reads TGTGCCAGCAGCTTAGGCGGCGGCCAGGGTTCACCCCTCCACTTT.

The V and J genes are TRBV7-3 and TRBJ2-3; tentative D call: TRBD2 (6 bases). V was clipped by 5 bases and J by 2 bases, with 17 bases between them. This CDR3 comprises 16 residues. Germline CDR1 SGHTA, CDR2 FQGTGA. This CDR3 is CASSPRGAPNTDTQYF. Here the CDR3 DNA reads TGTGCCAGCAGCCCTCGCGGGGCCCCAAACACAGATACGCAGTATTTT.

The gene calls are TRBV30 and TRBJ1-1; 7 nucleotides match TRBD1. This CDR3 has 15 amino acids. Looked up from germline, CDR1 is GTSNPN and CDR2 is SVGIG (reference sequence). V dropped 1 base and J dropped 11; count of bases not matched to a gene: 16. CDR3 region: CAWSADHPGQTSAFF. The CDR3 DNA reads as TGTGCCTGGAGTGCTGATCATCCGGGACAGACATCGGCTTTCTTT.

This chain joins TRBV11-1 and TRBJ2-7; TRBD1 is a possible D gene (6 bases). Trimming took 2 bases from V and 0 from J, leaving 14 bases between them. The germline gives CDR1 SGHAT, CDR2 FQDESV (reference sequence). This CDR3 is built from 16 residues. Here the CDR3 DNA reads TGTGCCAGCAGCTTACTTAAAGGGGACACCTCCTACGAGCAGTACTTC. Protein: CASSLLKGDTSYEQYF.

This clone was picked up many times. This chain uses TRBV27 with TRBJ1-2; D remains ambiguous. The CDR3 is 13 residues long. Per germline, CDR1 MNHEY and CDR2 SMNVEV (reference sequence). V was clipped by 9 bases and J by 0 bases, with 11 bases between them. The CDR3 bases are TGTGCCAGTAGACTTAATTCTAACTATGGCTACACCTTC. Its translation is CASRLNSNYGYTF.

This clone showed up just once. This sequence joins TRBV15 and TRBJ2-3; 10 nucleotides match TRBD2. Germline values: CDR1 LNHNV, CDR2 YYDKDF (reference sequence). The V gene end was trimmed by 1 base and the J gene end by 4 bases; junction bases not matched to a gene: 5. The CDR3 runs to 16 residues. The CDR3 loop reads CATSRGSSGSADTQYF. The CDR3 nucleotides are TGTGCCACCAGCAGAGGGTCTAGCGGGAGTGCAGATACGCAGTATTTT.

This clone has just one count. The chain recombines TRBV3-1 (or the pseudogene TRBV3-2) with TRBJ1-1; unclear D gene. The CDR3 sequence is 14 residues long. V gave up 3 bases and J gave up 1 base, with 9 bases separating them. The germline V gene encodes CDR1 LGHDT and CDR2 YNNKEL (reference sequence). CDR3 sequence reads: CASSHLSGNTEAFF. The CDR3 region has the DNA TGTGCCAGCAGCCATTTATCAGGGAACACTGAAGCTTTCTTT.